These 5 T cell receptor beta chains were sequenced from one sample in a study of T cell responses to AZD1222 COVID-19 vaccine. TCRdb's table, derived via immunoSEQ multiplex PCR, lists solely in-frame clones and lacks some. The profile shows 65,000 to 95,000 clones, roughly 94% of them singletons. Sample: peripheral blood, taken on day 0 of MenACWY control vaccination. The receptors here all came from an adult in good health.

The genes are TRBV7-2 and TRBJ2-3, with D maybe TRBD2 (6 bases). Germline V gene sequence: CDR1 SGHTA, CDR2 FQGNSA. This CDR3 has 17 amino acids. V lost 5 bases and J 3 bases, leaving 21 bases between the germline ends. CDR3 sequence (DNA): TGTGCCAGCAGCAAGGGGACTTCGCCCTTAAGTACAGATACGCAGTATTTT. It yields the protein CASSKGTSPLSTDTQYF.

The chain recombines TRBV7-2 with TRBJ2-4, with a weak D call TRBD1 (5 bases). The V end was cut by 2 bases, the J end by 1 base, with 9 bases between. Germline V gene sequence: CDR1 SGHTA, CDR2 FQGNSA. The CDR3 totals 15 residues. DNA of the CDR3: TGTGCCAGCAGCTTAAGGACACCCGCCAAAAACATTCAGTACTTC. Translation: CASSLRTPAKNIQYF. Full variable domain (outside the CDR3, taken from reference TRBV7-2 and TRBJ2-4): GAGVSQSPSNKVTEKGKDVELRCDPISGHTALYWYRQSLGQGLEFLIYFQGNSAPDKSGLPSDRFSAERTGGSVSTLTIQRTQQEDSAVYLCASSLRTPAKNIQYFGAGTRLSVL.

This chain uses TRBV7-8 with TRBJ2-5; tentatively, D is TRBD1 or TRBD2 (5 bases each). CDR1 is SGHVS and CDR2 is FQNEAQ in the germline V gene. V lost 8 bases and J lost 5, with 12 bases in between. The CDR3 totals 12 residues. CDR3 sequence: CASEGRGETQYF. CDR3 DNA sequence: TGTGCCAGCGAGGGGAGAGGGGAGACCCAGTACTTC.

The genes are TRBV18 and TRBJ1-1; tentative D call: TRBD1 (5 bases). CDR3 length: 13 amino acids. Germline loops: CDR1 KGHSH, CDR2 LQKENI. Trimming took 3 bases from V and 5 from J, leaving 10 bases between them. In DNA form, the CDR3 reads TGTGCCAGCTCACCTAGAGGGGTTACTGAAGCTTTCTTT. This encodes CASSPRGVTEAFF.

The chain links TRBV28 to TRBJ2-7; 8 bases map to TRBD1. Germline-derived CDR1 and CDR2 are MDHEN and SYDVKM. V was clipped by 5 bases and J by 1 base; unmatched bases: 7. The CDR3 consists of 15 residues. The DNA for the CDR3 is TGTGCCAGCAGTCCCCCCGGACAGGGTTCCTACGAGCAGTACTTC. Encoded protein: CASSPPGQGSYEQYF.